What follows are 26 T cell receptor beta chains derived from one specimen sequenced in a study of cytomegalovirus exposure and HLA in healthy donors. The PCR made use of 60 Vbeta and 13 Jbeta primers. TCRdb's table, derived via immunoSEQ multiplex PCR, lists solely in-frame clones and lacks some. The sample has 200,000 to 250,000 clones; more than 85% are singletons. The sample taken for sequencing was PBMCs. The source of these receptors is a woman under 30 in good health and CMV-seronegative.

Worth noting for this clone: An end of the junction does not agree with germline; a read error may underlie this. This sample includes further DNA sequences coding for the same CDR3. The DNA for the CDR3 is TGCGCCTGGAAGCGGGGAACTAAAGCTTTCTTT. Amino acid sequence: CAWKRGTKAFF. The chain employs TRBV30 and TRBJ1-1; D is ambiguous. The CDR3 extends over 11 amino acids. Germline CDR1 is GTSNPN and CDR2 is SVGIG (reference sequence).

This clone was observed a few times. The rearrangement uses TRBV4-3 and TRBJ1-1, with TRBD1 identical over 7 bases. CDR1 and CDR2 (germline): LGHNA, YSLEER. The V segment lost 0 bases and the J segment 9 bases; nucleotides outside the gene matches: 10. CDR3 size: 15 residues. The CDR3 region is CASSQDQGGALQAFF. The CDR3 nucleotides read TGCGCCAGCAGCCAAGATCAAGGGGGCGCCCTGCAAGCTTTCTTT.

V and J are TRBV14 and TRBJ2-7; 8 bases line up with TRBD1. J lost 4 bases, V lost 4 bases, and 12 bases had no gene match. The CDR3 has 16 amino acids. Germline V gives CDR1 SGHDN, CDR2 FVKESK. This CDR3 is CASSPLKGQGGYEQYF. The CDR3 region has the DNA TGTGCCAGCAGCCCCCTTAAAGGACAGGGTGGGTACGAGCAGTACTTC.

This clone is a singleton in its sample. The chain uses TRBV11-2 and TRBJ2-7, with TRBD1 identical over 12 bases. The CDR3 length is 15 residues. The V and J ends lost 4 bases and 2 bases, in that order; junction bases with no gene match: 3. CDR1 is SGHAT, CDR2 FQNNGV, per germline. CDR3 nucleotide sequence: TGTGCCAGCAGCTGGGGGACAGGGGGCGCCTACGAGCAGTACTTC. This gives the protein CASSWGTGGAYEQYF.

The chain links TRBV30 to TRBJ1-1; no reliable D call. The CDR3 is 12 residues long. CDR1 and CDR2 from the germline V gene are GTSNPN and SVGIG (reference sequence). The germline V and J ends were trimmed by 2 bases and 1 base, with 5 bases remaining between them. The CDR3 DNA sequence: TGTGCCTGGAGTTACGGGAACACTGAAGCTTTCTTT. This encodes CAWSYGNTEAFF.

The chain's CDR3 is CASIRQGWGNTEAFF. CDR3 coding DNA: TGTGCCAGCATTAGGCAGGGATGGGGGAACACTGAAGCTTTCTTT. The chain recombines TRBV7-2 with TRBJ1-1; tentatively, D is TRBD1 (5 bases). CDR3 length: 15 residues. V was shortened by 7 bases and J by 1 base, with 16 bases between the two germline ends. Germline V gene lookup returns CDR1 SGHTA and CDR2 FQGNSA.

This sequence joins TRBV21-1 and TRBJ2-3; whether TRBD2, the table's D call, matches the DNA was not checked. TRBV21-1 is listed as a pseudogene. The CDR3 is made up of 13 amino acids. CDR3 protein: CASSSEDTDTQYF. CDR3 nucleotides: TGTGCCAGCAGCTCAGAGGACACAGATACGCAGTATTTT.

J is TRBJ1-1 and V is TRBV5-1, with D maybe TRBD1 (6 bases). The germline V gene has CDR1 SGHRS and CDR2 YFSETQ. The germline V and J ends were trimmed by 0 bases and 2 bases, with 8 bases remaining between them. The CDR3 loop spans 14 amino acids. CDR3 loop: CASSLAGTNTEAFF. For the CDR3, the DNA is TGCGCCAGCAGCTTGGCCGGGACAAACACTGAAGCTTTCTTT.

This clone was observed a few times. The V call is TRBV27, the J call TRBJ2-5, with 15 bases identical to TRBD2. Trimming at V came to 5 bases and at J to 5 bases, leaving 15 bases not matched to a gene. The CDR3 has 19 residues. Germline V gene lookup returns CDR1 MNHEY and CDR2 SMNVEV (reference sequence). The CDR3 is CASSQYGLAGGPGKETQYF. For the CDR3, the DNA is TGTGCCAGCAGTCAATATGGACTAGCGGGAGGGCCGGGTAAGGAGACCCAGTACTTC.

This clone showed up just a few times. This chain links TRBV7-2 with TRBJ2-2; a weak D match, TRBD2 (6 bases). The CDR3 covers 15 residues. Germline CDR1 and CDR2: SGHTA and FQGNSA. V was cut by 4 bases and J by 6 bases, with 15 bases left in between. The CDR3 coding sequence is TGTGCCAGCAGCTCCAGGACTGCGGGGTCCGGGGAGCTGTTTTTT. As protein: CASSSRTAGSGELFF.

J is TRBJ1-5 and V is TRBV19; 7 bases match TRBD1. Trimming took 6 bases from V and 4 from J; bases not matched to a gene: 12. Germline V CDR1 and CDR2: LNHDA, SQIVND (reference sequence). The CDR3 consists of 16 residues. CDR3 sequence reads: CASRFDRDARNQPQHF. The CDR3 nucleotides are TGTGCCAGTAGGTTCGACAGGGATGCGAGGAATCAGCCCCAGCATTTT.

This chain uses TRBV2 with TRBJ2-7; TRBD2 aligns across 9 bases. V dropped 5 bases and J dropped 6; count of bases not matched to a gene: 8. The germline V gene has CDR1 SNHLY and CDR2 FYNNEI. This CDR3 spans 14 amino acids. The CDR3 DNA reads as TGTGCCAGCAGTCCTTCTAGCGGGGCTATCGAGCAGTACTTC. Its translation is CASSPSSGAIEQYF.

V and J are TRBV10-3 and TRBJ1-2; possible D gene TRBD1, 6 bases. The length of the CDR3 is 16 residues. Deletions cut 5 bases from V and 5 bases from J, with 21 bases between. The germline V gene encodes CDR1 ENHRY and CDR2 SYGVKD. The CDR3 loop is CAISFRRQVLGYGYTF. CDR3 bases: TGTGCCATCAGTTTCAGGAGACAGGTCTTAGGGTATGGCTACACCTTC.

This clone was counted once. The V gene is TRBV12-1, the J gene TRBJ2-7; the D call of TRBD2 is as the table states it, not checked on the DNA. TRBV12-1 corresponds to a pseudogene. CDR3 size: 19 residues. CDR3 DNA sequence: TGTGCCAGCAGCCCATTGAAGGGACTAGCGGACGACTTCCCCTACGAGCAGTACTTC. It codes for CASSPLKGLADDFPYEQYF.

The chain combines TRBV15 with TRBJ2-3, with 7 bases that match TRBD2. CDR1 is LNHNV, CDR2 YYDKDF, per germline (reference sequence). The CDR3 totals 18 residues. After removal of 3 bases from V and 0 bases from J, the junction contained 12 bases not matched to a gene. CDR3 nucleotide sequence: TGTGCCACCAGCAGGACCCGAGGGAGTAGCGGGAGCACAGATACGCAGTATTTT. It specifies CATSRTRGSSGSTDTQYF.

The rearrangement uses TRBV5-8 and TRBJ1-1, with D unresolved. V lost 0 bases and J lost 3, with 15 bases in between. The CDR3 runs 16 residues. The V gene's germline CDR1 is SGHTS and CDR2 YDEGEE. Here the CDR3 reads CASSLAEEGEDTEAFF. As DNA, the CDR3 is TGTGCCAGCAGCTTGGCCGAGGAGGGCGAAGACACTGAAGCTTTCTTT.

This rearrangement joins TRBV5-6 to TRBJ1-2, with D unclear. The V end was cut by 0 bases, the J end by 7 bases, with 4 bases between. The V gene's germline CDR1 is SGHDT and CDR2 YYEEEE. The CDR3 has 11 residues. The CDR3 coding sequence is TGTGCCAGCAGCTTGGCCGGTGGCTACACCTTC. Amino acid sequence: CASSLAGGYTF.

CDR3 protein: CASSPGWRTSGQETQYF. The CDR3 DNA reads as TGTGCCAGCAGCCCGGGGTGGCGGACTAGCGGCCAAGAGACCCAGTACTTC. The rearrangement joins TRBV4-2 to TRBJ2-5; 10 positions match TRBD2. The CDR3 has 17 residues. Germline values: CDR1 LGHNA, CDR2 YNFKEQ. V shed 4 bases and J 1 base; nucleotides not matched to a gene: 9.

The chain combines TRBV7-9 with TRBJ2-7; 10 bases map to TRBD1. This CDR3 spans 15 amino acids. In germline, CDR1 is SEHNR, CDR2 FQNEAQ (reference sequence). V was clipped by 7 bases and J by 9 bases; unmatched bases: 15. CDR3 in amino acids: CASTLGTGVAYGQYF. In DNA, the CDR3 is TGTGCCAGCACCCTAGGGACAGGGGTAGCCTATGGGCAGTACTTC. The full variable domain, rest sourced from reference TRBV7-9 and TRBJ2-7, is DTGVSQNPRHKITKRGQNVTFRCDPISEHNRLYWYRQTLGQGPEFLTYFQNEAQLEKSRLLSDRFSAERPKGSFSTLEIQRTEQGDSAMYLCASTLGTGVAYGQYFGPGTRLTVT.

The chain couples TRBV7-8 to TRBJ1-2, with TRBD1 matching 8 bases. V lost 1 base, J lost 7 bases, and 8 bases stayed unmatched. The V gene's germline CDR1 is SGHVS and CDR2 FQNEAQ. This CDR3 comprises 15 residues. The CDR3 coding sequence is TGTGCCAGCAGCTTAGTTTCCCAGGGGGCCAGTGGCTACACCTTC. Its protein product is CASSLVSQGASGYTF.

V gene TRBV5-1 combines with J gene TRBJ1-2, with 9 bases matching TRBD1. This CDR3 is built from 23 residues. J lost 7 bases, V lost 4 bases, and 35 bases had no gene match. Germline V gives CDR1 SGHRS, CDR2 YFSETQ. In DNA, the CDR3 is TGCGCCAGCAGCCGGGCTAATAGAGAAAAGAGGGCAGTTTGGGACAGGGCTTTAGGTGGCTACACCTTC. This translates into CASSRANREKRAVWDRALGGYTF.

The genes are TRBV7-6 and TRBJ2-5, with D unresolved. The CDR3 covers 13 residues. V lost 4 bases and J lost 1, with 7 bases in between. Germline values: CDR1 SGHVS, CDR2 FNYEAQ. As DNA, the CDR3 is TGTGCCAGCAGCTCTAACCCCCAAGAGACCCAGTACTTC. This translates into CASSSNPQETQYF.

This chain uses TRBV12-1 with TRBJ2-7; the listed D gene, TRBD1, was not tested against the DNA. TRBV12-1 has pseudogene status. CDR3 size: 14 residues. The chain's CDR3 is CASSPGQGMYEQYF. DNA for the CDR3: TGTGCCAGCAGCCCAGGACAGGGGATGTACGAGCAGTACTTC.

The rearrangement joins TRBV4-2 to TRBJ2-4; D possibly corresponds to TRBD2 (5 bases). Trimming stripped 0 bases from V and 1 base from J, with 7 bases between. The CDR3 covers 15 residues. Germline lookup yields CDR1 LGHNA and CDR2 YNFKEQ. CDR3 sequence: CASSQEGVAKNIQYF. The DNA for the CDR3 is TGTGCCAGCAGCCAAGAGGGAGTGGCCAAAAACATTCAGTACTTC.

The rearrangement joins TRBV4-1 to TRBJ2-5; D is unclear. From germline, CDR1 is MGHRA and CDR2 YSYEKL. V shed 4 bases and J shed 4 bases, with 19 bases lying between them. CDR3 length: 16 amino acids. The CDR3 spells CASSRNYVFTVETQYF. The CDR3 DNA reads as TGCGCCAGCAGCCGAAACTATGTTTTTACGGTAGAGACCCAGTACTTC.

The chain uses TRBV19 and TRBJ1-5, with TRBD1 matching 9 bases. V lost 5 bases and J lost 0; bases outside the gene matches: 8. The CDR3 covers 17 residues. Per the germline V gene, CDR1 is LNHDA and CDR2 is SQIVND (reference sequence). In DNA form, the CDR3 reads TGTGCCAGTAGTGTGGGACAGGGAAAGGGTAGCAATCAGCCCCAGCATTTT. This gives the protein CASSVGQGKGSNQPQHF.